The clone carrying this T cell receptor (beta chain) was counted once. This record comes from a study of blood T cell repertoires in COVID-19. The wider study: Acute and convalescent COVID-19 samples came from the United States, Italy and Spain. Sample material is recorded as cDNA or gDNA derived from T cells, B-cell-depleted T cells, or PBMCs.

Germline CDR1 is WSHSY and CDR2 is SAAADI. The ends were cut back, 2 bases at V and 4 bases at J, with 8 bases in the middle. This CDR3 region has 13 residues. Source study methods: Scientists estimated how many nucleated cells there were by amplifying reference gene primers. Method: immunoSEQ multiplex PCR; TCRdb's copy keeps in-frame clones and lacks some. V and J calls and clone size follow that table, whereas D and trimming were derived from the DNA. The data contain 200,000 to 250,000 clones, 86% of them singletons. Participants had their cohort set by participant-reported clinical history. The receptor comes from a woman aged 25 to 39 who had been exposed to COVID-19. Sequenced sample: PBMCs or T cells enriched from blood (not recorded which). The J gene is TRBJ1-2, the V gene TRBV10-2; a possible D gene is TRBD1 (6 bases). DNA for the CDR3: TGCGCCAGCAGTGAGAAAGGGGGCTATGGCTACACCTTC. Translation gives CASSEKGGYGYTF.